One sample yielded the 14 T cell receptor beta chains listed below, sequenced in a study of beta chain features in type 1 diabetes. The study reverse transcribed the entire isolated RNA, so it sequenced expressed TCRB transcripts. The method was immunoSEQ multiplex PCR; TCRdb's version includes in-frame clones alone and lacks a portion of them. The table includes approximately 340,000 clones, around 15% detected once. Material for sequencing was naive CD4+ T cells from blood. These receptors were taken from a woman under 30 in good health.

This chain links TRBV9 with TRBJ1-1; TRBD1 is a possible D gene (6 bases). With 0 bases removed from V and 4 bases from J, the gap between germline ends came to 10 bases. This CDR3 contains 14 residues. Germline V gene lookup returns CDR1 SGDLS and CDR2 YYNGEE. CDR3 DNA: TGTGCCAGCAGCGTAGCAGGGGCTAGCACTGAAGCTTTCTTT. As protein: CASSVAGASTEAFF.

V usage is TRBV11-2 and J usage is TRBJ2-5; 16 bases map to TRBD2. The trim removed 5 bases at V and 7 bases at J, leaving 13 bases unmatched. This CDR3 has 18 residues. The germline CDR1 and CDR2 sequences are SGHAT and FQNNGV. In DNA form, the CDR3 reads TGTGCCAGCAGCATGGGACTAGCGGGAGGGCCTCCCGGTTGGACCCAGTACTTC. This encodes CASSMGLAGGPPGWTQYF.

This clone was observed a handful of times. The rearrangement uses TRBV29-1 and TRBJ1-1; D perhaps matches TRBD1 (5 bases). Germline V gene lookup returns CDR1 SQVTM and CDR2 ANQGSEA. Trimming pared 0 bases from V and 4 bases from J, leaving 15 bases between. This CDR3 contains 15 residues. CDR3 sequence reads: CSVEDPGHQATEAFF. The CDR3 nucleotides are TGCAGCGTTGAAGATCCTGGACACCAAGCCACTGAAGCTTTCTTT.

CDR3 in amino acids: CAWSPRGTQPQHF. CDR3 in DNA: TGTGCCTGGAGCCCCAGGGGAACCCAGCCCCAGCATTTT. The rearrangement uses TRBV30 and TRBJ1-5; a possible D gene is TRBD1 (6 bases). Germline loops: CDR1 GTSNPN, CDR2 SVGIG (reference sequence). The CDR3 is 13 amino acids. Trimming cost V 3 bases and J 7 bases, with 13 bases left between them.

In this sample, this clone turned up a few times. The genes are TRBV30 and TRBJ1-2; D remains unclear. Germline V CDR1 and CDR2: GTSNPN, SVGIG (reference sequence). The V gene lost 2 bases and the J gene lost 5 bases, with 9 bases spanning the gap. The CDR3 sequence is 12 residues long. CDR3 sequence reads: CAWSSPTYGYTF. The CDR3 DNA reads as TGTGCCTGGAGTTCACCGACTTATGGCTACACCTTC.

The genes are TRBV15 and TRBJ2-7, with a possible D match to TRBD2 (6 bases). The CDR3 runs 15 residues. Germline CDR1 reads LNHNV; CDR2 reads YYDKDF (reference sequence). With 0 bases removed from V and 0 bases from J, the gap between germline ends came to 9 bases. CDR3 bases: TGTGCCACCAGCAGAGATGGAGGGAGCTCCTACGAGCAGTACTTC. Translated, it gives CATSRDGGSSYEQYF.

As DNA, the CDR3 is TGTGCCAGCAGTGAAGCGTTGACTAGCGGGAGTTGGAATGGAGAGACCCAGTACTTC. Protein sequence: CASSEALTSGSWNGETQYF. The rearrangement uses TRBV6-1 and TRBJ2-5; 12 bases are a match to TRBD2. V lost 0 bases and J lost 4; bases outside the gene matches: 12. The CDR3 is made up of 19 amino acids. Per the germline V gene, CDR1 is MNHNS and CDR2 is SASEGT.

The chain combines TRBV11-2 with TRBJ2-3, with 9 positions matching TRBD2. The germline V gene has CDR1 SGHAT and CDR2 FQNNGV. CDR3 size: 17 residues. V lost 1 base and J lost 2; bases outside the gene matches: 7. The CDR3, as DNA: TGTGCCAGCAGCTTAGTGTTTCTAGCGGGGACCACAGATACGCAGTATTTT. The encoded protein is CASSLVFLAGTTDTQYF.

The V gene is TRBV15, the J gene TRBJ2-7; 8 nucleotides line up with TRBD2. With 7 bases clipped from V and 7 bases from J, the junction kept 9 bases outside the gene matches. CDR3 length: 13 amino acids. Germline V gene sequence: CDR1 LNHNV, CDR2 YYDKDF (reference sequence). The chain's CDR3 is CATIPAGEGEQYF. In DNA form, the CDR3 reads TGTGCCACCATTCCAGCGGGAGAAGGAGAGCAGTACTTC.

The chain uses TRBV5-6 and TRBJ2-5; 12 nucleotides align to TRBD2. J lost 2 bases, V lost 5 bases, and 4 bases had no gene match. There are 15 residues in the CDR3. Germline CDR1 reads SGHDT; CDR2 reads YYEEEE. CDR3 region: CASRTSGSGQETQYF. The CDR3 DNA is TGTGCCAGCAGGACTAGCGGGAGTGGTCAAGAGACCCAGTACTTC.

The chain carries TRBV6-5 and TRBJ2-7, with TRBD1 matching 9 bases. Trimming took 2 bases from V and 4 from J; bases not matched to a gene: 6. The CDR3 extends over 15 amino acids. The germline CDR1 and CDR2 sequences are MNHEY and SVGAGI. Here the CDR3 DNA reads TGTGCCAGCAGTTACGCCGGGACAGGGATTTACGAGCAGTACTTC. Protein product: CASSYAGTGIYEQYF.

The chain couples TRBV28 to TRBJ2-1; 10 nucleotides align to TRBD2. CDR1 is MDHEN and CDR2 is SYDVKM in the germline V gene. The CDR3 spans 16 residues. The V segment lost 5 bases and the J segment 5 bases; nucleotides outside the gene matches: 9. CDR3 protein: CASSRPLAGTDNEQFF. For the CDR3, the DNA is TGTGCCAGCAGTCGTCCACTAGCGGGAACTGACAATGAGCAGTTCTTC.

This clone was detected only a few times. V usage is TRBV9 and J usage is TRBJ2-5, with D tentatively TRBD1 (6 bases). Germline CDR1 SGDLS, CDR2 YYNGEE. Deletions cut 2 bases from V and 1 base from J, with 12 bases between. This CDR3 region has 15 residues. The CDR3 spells CASSVRSDSQETQYF. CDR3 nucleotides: TGTGCCAGCAGCGTTAGGTCGGACAGCCAAGAGACCCAGTACTTC.

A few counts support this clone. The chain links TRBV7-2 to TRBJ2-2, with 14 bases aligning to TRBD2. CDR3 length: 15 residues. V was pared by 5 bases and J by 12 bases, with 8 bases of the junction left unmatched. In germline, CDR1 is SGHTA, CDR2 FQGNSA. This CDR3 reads CASSDRTSGRRKLFF. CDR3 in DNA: TGTGCCAGCAGCGACCGGACTAGCGGGAGGCGGAAGCTGTTTTTT.